This T cell receptor (beta chain) was profiled in a study of a mutant IDH1 vaccine in newly diagnosed glioma. Repertoires were generated with immunoSEQ multiplex PCR, while TCRdb's copy carries only in-frame clones and drops some. This sample has approximately 50,000 clones, with 76% found just once. V shed 8 bases and J shed 1 base, with 15 bases lying between them. CDR1 and CDR2 (germline): SNHLY, FYNNEI. The length of the CDR3 is 15 residues. Described time point: week 35, safety follow-up. Each dose delivered 300 ug of mutant IDH1 20-mer peptide subcutaneously with imiquimod. A single count supports this clone. No antigen is known for it.

The genes are TRBV2 and TRBJ1-3, with no clear D. The clonotype comes from a man in his forties with glioma. Sequencing was performed on PBMCs, taken from a glioma patient whose treatment included an IDH1 peptide vaccine. The CDR3 region has the DNA TGTGCCAGCGGTAGTTTGAGGAGTTCTGGAAACACCATATATTTT. Amino acids: CASGSLRSSGNTIYF.